The 6 T cell receptor beta chains in this list originate from one sample, sequenced in a study of CD8+ T cells in alopecia areata. The authors extracted RNA and reverse transcribed it into cDNA as the sequencing template. This table comes from immunoSEQ multiplex PCR, and its TCRdb copy is limited to in-frame clones, with some not included. The table has some 82,000 clones, roughly 51% seen once. Sequenced: NKG2D-high CD8+ T cells sorted from blood. All receptors come from a human donor with alopecia areata.

This clone has just a few counts. V usage is TRBV7-3 and J usage is TRBJ2-5, with 7 bases fitting TRBD2. Trimming cost V 5 bases and J 4 bases; bases outside gene matches: 7. Germline V gene lookup returns CDR1 SGHTA and CDR2 FQGTGA. There are 14 residues in the CDR3. The CDR3 DNA reads TGTGCCAGCAGCCCAGGACTAGTATCAGAGACCCAGTACTTC. Translating gives CASSPGLVSETQYF.

This clone was counted only a few times. The rearrangement links TRBV7-9 to TRBJ2-1; TRBD1 is a possible D gene (6 bases). The CDR3 covers 19 residues. Trimming took off 3 bases at V and 6 bases at J, with 27 bases between the two ends. Germline V gene lookup returns CDR1 SEHNR and CDR2 FQNEAQ (reference sequence). CDR3 DNA sequence: TGTGCCAGCAGCTTCCTCTCCCCGGCCGGGACAAGACGGGGCAATGAGCAGTTCTTC. It is translated as CASSFLSPAGTRRGNEQFF.

The chain couples TRBV29-1 to TRBJ2-2; D might be TRBD1 or TRBD2, each matching 5 bases. CDR3 size: 15 residues. Trimming cost V 3 bases and J 0 bases, with 11 bases left between them. Germline V CDR1 and CDR2: SQVTM, ANQGSEA. The CDR3 spells CSVEGTPPNTGELFF. CDR3 nucleotides: TGCAGCGTTGAGGGGACGCCACCGAACACCGGGGAGCTGTTTTTT.

The chain is built from TRBV12-5 and TRBJ1-1, with 8 bases that match TRBD1. This CDR3 is 15 amino acids long. CDR1 and CDR2 from the germline V gene are LGHNT and FRNRAP. The V segment lost 6 bases and the J segment 5 bases; nucleotides outside the gene matches: 11. The CDR3 coding sequence is TGTGCTAGTGGCTCCTCCACAGGGGGGGGGACTGAAGCTTTCTTT. The encoded protein is CASGSSTGGGTEAFF.

A single count supports this clone. The chain has TRBV4-3 and TRBJ2-4; D unclear. Germline CDR1 and CDR2: LGHNA and YSLEER. This CDR3 is built from 15 residues. The germline V and J ends were trimmed by 8 bases and 0 bases, with 14 bases remaining between them. The CDR3: CASSFGRQAKNIQYF. CDR3 in DNA: TGCGCCAGCTCTTTCGGACGGCAAGCCAAAAACATTCAGTACTTC.

This chain links TRBV6-5 with TRBJ2-7, with unresolved D. Germline V gene lookup returns CDR1 MNHEY and CDR2 SVGAGI. The CDR3 is 12 amino acids. Trimming took 4 bases from V and 0 from J, leaving 4 bases between them. The CDR3 is CASSFNSYEQYF. The CDR3 DNA is TGTGCCAGCAGTTTCAACTCCTACGAGCAGTACTTC.